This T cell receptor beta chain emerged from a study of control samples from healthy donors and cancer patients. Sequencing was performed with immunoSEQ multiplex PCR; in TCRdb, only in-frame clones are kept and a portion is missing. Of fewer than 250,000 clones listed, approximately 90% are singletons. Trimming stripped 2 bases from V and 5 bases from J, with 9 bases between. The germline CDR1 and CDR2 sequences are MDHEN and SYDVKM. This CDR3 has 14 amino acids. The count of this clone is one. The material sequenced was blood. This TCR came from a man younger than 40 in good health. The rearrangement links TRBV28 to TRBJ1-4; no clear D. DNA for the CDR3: TGTGCCAGCAGTTTAACCAGGATGAATGAAAAACTGTTTTTT. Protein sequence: CASSLTRMNEKLFF.